This T cell receptor beta chain was identified in a study of T cell repertoires in cytomegalovirus infection. The overall study: HLA-B-restricted CMV epitopes that are well studied, plus recently identified HLA-C-restricted ones, were used by the study. Carrying CMV and the relevant HLA type showed in public TCR beta signatures. General observations from the study: HLA-C-restricted CMV clonotypes gave the most frequent clonotype in two of eight donors. Summed public TCR beta family frequency identified CMV carriers bearing the relevant HLA.

TCRdb passed the reads through MiXCR, listing each CDR3 protein once. The table includes approximately 70,000 distinct CDR3 sequences, approximately 22% detected once. This clonotype was picked up a small number of times. Its cognate antigen is unknown. The sequence was collected from a human donor in good health (CMV status not recorded). Some clones in this sample may be carry-over from other donors' samples. The sequenced sample was CD8+ T cells from cultured PBMCs, obtained from culture after CMV antigen stimulation.

Here the CDR3 reads CASSAYTPGRQNTEAFF. The CDR3 nucleotides are TGTGCCAGCAGCGCGTATACACCGGGACGGCAGAACACTGAAGCTTTCTTT. The J gene is TRBJ1-1, the V gene TRBV7-6, with D perhaps TRBD1 (5 bases). V lost 5 bases and J lost 1, with 20 bases in between. CDR3 length: 17 amino acids. The germline V gene has CDR1 SGHVS and CDR2 FNYEAQ.